The present entry profiles one T cell receptor (beta chain) with its context. Random hexamers served to reverse transcribe about 0.45 to 1 ug RNA. Amplification of TCR beta CDR3 by immunoSEQ multiplex PCR spanned 54 Vbeta and 13 Jbeta. MiXCR was run by TCRdb on the immunoSEQ multiplex PCR reads, yielding one entry per CDR3 protein. The table lists 150,000 to 180,000 distinct CDR3 sequences, roughly 96% of them singletons. This sample was included in a study of CD8 T cells in Susac syndrome. Germline assignment: CDR1 LNHDA and CDR2 SQIVND (reference sequence). The CDR3 is 13 residues long. V was cut by 10 bases and J by 6 bases, with 16 bases left in between.

The TCR originated in a human donor with multiple sclerosis. The sample comprised CD8+ T cells from PBMCs. The chain combines TRBV19 with TRBJ1-5, with D tentatively TRBD1 (6 bases). The CDR3 nucleotides are TGTGCCACCTCGGGGGACAATGGTCAGCCCCAGCATTTT. Amino acids: CATSGDNGQPQHF.